Following are 25 T cell receptor beta chains from one sample sequenced in a study of T cells in localized non-small cell lung cancer. The table came from immunoSEQ multiplex PCR; TCRdb's copy has only in-frame clones and leaves some out. The sample holds approximately 54,000 clones; approximately 90% are singletons and the top ten take approximately 5.6%. The sequencing here drew on peripheral blood, taken before any cancer treatment. These TCRs come from a woman between 40 and 69 years old with stage I lung adenocarcinoma.

The chain is built from TRBV7-2 and TRBJ2-2; D is ambiguous. In germline, CDR1 is SGHTA, CDR2 FQGNSA. Trimming took off 1 base at V and 3 bases at J, with 6 bases between the two ends. This CDR3 has 14 residues. The CDR3 region is CASSLVRYTGELFF. The CDR3 nucleotides read TGTGCCAGCAGCTTAGTTAGATACACCGGGGAGCTGTTTTTT.

The chain is built from TRBV5-8 and TRBJ1-5; D perhaps matches TRBD1 (6 bases). The length of the CDR3 is 13 residues. The ends were cut back, 2 bases at V and 6 bases at J, with 9 bases in the middle. The V gene's germline CDR1 is SGHTS and CDR2 YDEGEE. The CDR3 coding sequence is TGTGCCAGCAGCTTCACAGGGTTTCAGCCCCAGCATTTT. Translation: CASSFTGFQPQHF.

The chain uses TRBV15 and TRBJ2-3; the D call may be TRBD1 or TRBD2 (5 bases each). V gave up 1 base and J gave up 3 bases, with 11 bases separating them. Germline V gives CDR1 LNHNV, CDR2 YYDKDF (reference sequence). CDR3 length: 15 residues. CDR3 protein: CATSRGGTSTDTQYF. CDR3 coding DNA: TGTGCCACCAGCAGAGGTGGGACCTCGACAGATACGCAGTATTTT. The full variable domain, its missing parts supplied by reference TRBV15 and TRBJ2-3, is DAMVIQNPRYQVTQFGKPVTLSCSQTLNHNVMYWYQQKSSQAPKLLFHYYDKDFNNEADTPDNFQSRRPNTSFCFLDIRSPGLGDTAMYLCATSRGGTSTDTQYFGPGTRLTVL.

The chain has TRBV5-1 and TRBJ2-5; no definite D call. CDR3 length equals 14 residues. V lost 0 bases, J lost 2 bases, and 8 bases lay in between. Germline V CDR1 and CDR2: SGHRS, YFSETQ. The CDR3 loop is CASSLGVLQETQYF. The CDR3 bases are TGCGCCAGCAGCTTGGGCGTCCTACAAGAGACCCAGTACTTC.

This chain joins TRBV27 and TRBJ1-6; 7 bases match TRBD1. V gave up 5 bases and J gave up 6 bases; unmatched junction bases: 10. The CDR3 covers 16 residues. Germline CDR1 MNHEY, CDR2 SMNVEV (reference sequence). CDR3 in amino acids: CASSLTGQVVNSPLHF. The CDR3 region has the DNA TGTGCCAGCAGTCTAACAGGACAGGTAGTTAATTCACCCCTCCACTTT.

The V and J genes are TRBV7-3 and TRBJ2-7; TRBD2 matches at 11 bases. The V segment lost 5 bases and the J segment 6 bases; nucleotides outside the gene matches: 3. The CDR3 length is 13 residues. CDR1 is SGHTA and CDR2 is FQGTGA in the germline V gene. CDR3 coding DNA: TGTGCCAGCAGCGTTGGACTAGCGGGCGAGCAGTACTTC. Translating it yields CASSVGLAGEQYF.

This CDR3 is CASSGKGLAGDPELPTDTQYF. DNA of the CDR3: TGCGCCAGCAGCGGAAAAGGACTAGCGGGGGACCCCGAATTACCCACAGATACGCAGTATTTT. The chain has TRBV5-1 and TRBJ2-3; 13 bases agree with TRBD2. The CDR3 has 21 residues. After removal of 4 bases from V and 2 bases from J, the junction contained 19 bases not matched to a gene. CDR1 SGHRS and CDR2 YFSETQ come from the germline V gene.

The V gene is TRBV28, the J gene TRBJ2-7, with 7 bases identical to TRBD1. Germline trimming cut 2 bases from V and 2 bases from J; bases unmatched to any gene: 6. Germline loops: CDR1 MDHEN, CDR2 SYDVKM. The CDR3 totals 15 residues. Written as DNA, the CDR3 is TGTGCCAGCAGTTTAAACAGGGGCCCTACCTACGAGCAGTACTTC. Translation: CASSLNRGPTYEQYF.

V usage is TRBV9 and J usage is TRBJ2-7; a possible D gene is TRBD1 (6 bases). V shed 7 bases and J shed 0 bases, with 14 bases lying between them. CDR3 size: 14 residues. Germline CDR1 SGDLS, CDR2 YYNGEE. The CDR3: CASGQGHISYEQYF. In nucleotides, the CDR3 is TGTGCCAGCGGTCAGGGACATATCTCCTACGAGCAGTACTTC.

This clone has just a few counts. The chain recombines TRBV11-1 with TRBJ1-1; D gene ambiguous. Germline CDR1 SGHAT, CDR2 FQDESV (reference sequence). V lost 1 base, J lost 4 bases, and 1 base lay in between. The CDR3 is made up of 11 amino acids. CDR3 amino acids: CASSLGTEAFF. In DNA, the CDR3 is TGTGCCAGCAGCTTAGGCACTGAAGCTTTCTTT.

This chain links TRBV30 with TRBJ1-1; 7 positions match TRBD1. V dropped 4 bases and J dropped 2; count of bases not matched to a gene: 7. Germline V gene data show CDR1 as GTSNPN and CDR2 as SVGIG (reference sequence). The CDR3 length is 14 residues. CDR3: CAWKKQGLNTEAFF. The CDR3 nucleotides read TGTGCCTGGAAAAAACAGGGGCTTAACACTGAAGCTTTCTTT.

A single count supports this clone. The chain links TRBV28 to TRBJ2-6; 7 nucleotides line up with TRBD2. This CDR3 has 15 residues. V trimming: 2 bases; J trimming: 2 bases; junction bases outside the gene matches: 0. Per the germline V gene, CDR1 is MDHEN and CDR2 is SYDVKM. CDR3 residues: CASSLSGAGANVLTF. In nucleotides, the CDR3 is TGTGCCAGCAGTTTAAGCGGGGCTGGGGCCAACGTCCTGACTTTC.

The CDR3 sequence is CASSVAVGPSYEQYF. CDR3 DNA sequence: TGTGCCAGCAGCGTAGCAGTGGGACCCTCCTACGAGCAGTACTTC. J is TRBJ2-7 and V is TRBV9, with D perhaps assigned TRBD1 or TRBD2 (5 bases each). The length of the CDR3 is 15 residues. Deletions cut 0 bases from V and 0 bases from J, with 10 bases between. In germline, CDR1 is SGDLS, CDR2 YYNGEE.

This rearrangement joins TRBV10-3 to TRBJ2-1; D is perhaps TRBD1 (7 bases). V shed 3 bases and J shed 2 bases, with 11 bases lying between them. From germline, CDR1 is ENHRY and CDR2 SYGVKD. The CDR3 extends over 15 amino acids. The CDR3 reads CAISDRGRTYNEQFF. In DNA, the CDR3 is TGTGCCATCAGTGACAGGGGGAGGACCTACAATGAGCAGTTCTTC.

The V and J genes are TRBV18 and TRBJ2-3; D is perhaps TRBD1 or TRBD2 (5 bases each). Germline V gene sequence: CDR1 KGHSH, CDR2 LQKENI. There are 15 residues in the CDR3. The germline V and J ends were trimmed by 5 bases and 2 bases, with 14 bases remaining between them. The chain's CDR3 is CASSSGPHPTDTQYF. The CDR3 nucleotides are TGTGCCAGCTCATCGGGACCTCATCCCACAGATACGCAGTATTTT.

The chain combines TRBV5-6 with TRBJ1-1, with a weak D call TRBD1 (5 bases). The V gene's germline CDR1 is SGHDT and CDR2 YYEEEE. The CDR3 is 14 amino acids. Trimming took off 2 bases at V and 1 base at J, with 9 bases between the two ends. The CDR3 nucleotides read TGTGCCAGCAGCTTCGCAGGGCCGAACACTGAAGCTTTCTTT. Encoded protein: CASSFAGPNTEAFF.

V usage is TRBV11-3 and J usage is TRBJ2-3; 7 positions match TRBD1. CDR1 and CDR2 (germline): SGHNT, YENEEA. V shed 1 base, J shed 4 bases, and the junction held 5 bases outside the gene matches. The CDR3 length is 15 residues. The CDR3 nucleotides are TGTGCCAGCAGCTTAGGGACAGGATTCGCAGATACGCAGTATTTT. It codes for CASSLGTGFADTQYF. The full variable domain, with the rest looked up from reference TRBV11-3 and TRBJ2-3, is EAGVVQSPRYKIIEKKQPVAFWCNPISGHNTLYWYLQNLGQGPELLIRYENEEAVDDSQLPKDRFSAERLKGVDSTLKIQPAELGDSAVYLCASSLGTGFADTQYFGPGTRLTVL.

The chain has TRBV9 and TRBJ1-5; 8 nucleotides agree with TRBD1. The junction had 2 bases not matched to a gene; V was cut back by 3 bases and J by 0 bases. Germline CDR1 SGDLS, CDR2 YYNGEE. CDR3 length: 15 amino acids. The CDR3 is CASSGTGYSNQPQHF. CDR3 in DNA: TGTGCCAGCAGCGGGACAGGGTATAGCAATCAGCCCCAGCATTTT.

The rearrangement uses TRBV5-8 and TRBJ2-1; a weak D match, TRBD1 (6 bases). There are 13 residues in the CDR3. CDR1 is SGHTS and CDR2 is YDEGEE in the germline V gene. Trimming took off 4 bases at V and 6 bases at J, with 11 bases between the two ends. The CDR3 sequence: CASSRTAFNEQFF. The CDR3 bases are TGTGCCAGCAGCCGGACAGCTTTCAATGAGCAGTTCTTC.

The rearrangement uses TRBV7-9 and TRBJ2-2, with 9 bases matching TRBD1. V gave up 5 bases and J gave up 5 bases; unmatched junction bases: 6. The CDR3 runs 15 residues. Germline lookup yields CDR1 SEHNR and CDR2 FQNEAQ (reference sequence). CDR3: CASSPGTGRTGELFF. DNA of the CDR3: TGTGCCAGCAGCCCGGGGACAGGGAGGACCGGGGAGCTGTTTTTT.

This clone was found once. This CDR3 is CASDRGTGESNEQFF. The DNA for the CDR3 is TGTGCCAGCGACCGCGGGACAGGGGAGTCCAATGAGCAGTTCTTC. This chain joins TRBV5-4 and TRBJ2-1, with TRBD1 matching over 10 bases. J was trimmed by 6 bases and V by 7 bases; bases with no gene match: 10. This CDR3 is built from 15 residues. CDR1 SGHNT and CDR2 YYREEE come from the germline V gene (reference sequence).

V and J are TRBV5-1 and TRBJ1-1; D gene ambiguous. With 4 bases removed from V and 1 base from J, the gap between germline ends came to 8 bases. The CDR3 loop spans 13 amino acids. Germline CDR1 SGHRS, CDR2 YFSETQ. CDR3 sequence: CASSPLRNTEAFF. The CDR3 DNA is TGCGCCAGCAGCCCCCTAAGGAACACTGAAGCTTTCTTT.

This clone has only one observation. The V and J genes are TRBV7-2 and TRBJ2-7; possibly TRBD2 for D (7 bases). From germline, CDR1 is SGHTA and CDR2 FQGNSA. The V end was cut by 3 bases, the J end by 6 bases, with 15 bases between. This CDR3 comprises 14 residues. CDR3 protein: CASSLGGGLLEQYF. In DNA form, the CDR3 reads TGTGCCAGCAGCTTGGGCGGGGGCCTCCTCGAGCAGTACTTC. The variable domain in full, completed from reference TRBV7-2 and TRBJ2-7, reads GAGVSQSPSNKVTEKGKDVELRCDPISGHTALYWYRQSLGQGLEFLIYFQGNSAPDKSGLPSDRFSAERTGGSVSTLTIQRTQQEDSAVYLCASSLGGGLLEQYFGPGTRLTVT.

This chain uses TRBV9 with TRBJ2-3; 7 nucleotides line up with TRBD2. CDR3 length equals 15 residues. Germline values: CDR1 SGDLS, CDR2 YYNGEE. The V gene end was trimmed by 2 bases and the J gene end by 2 bases; junction bases not matched to a gene: 5. In DNA, the CDR3 is TGTGCCAGCAGCGTCCAGACTAGCTACACAGATACGCAGTATTTT. Protein product: CASSVQTSYTDTQYF.

V is TRBV11-2 and J is TRBJ1-6; D possibly corresponds to TRBD1 (6 bases). Trimming took off 2 bases at V and 8 bases at J, with 7 bases between the two ends. This CDR3 comprises 13 residues. CDR1 and CDR2 from the germline V gene are SGHAT and FQNNGV. The CDR3 here is CASSLQGYSPLHF. The CDR3 nucleotides are TGTGCCAGCAGCTTACAGGGGTATTCACCCCTCCACTTT. The variable domain in full, with the rest retrieved from reference TRBV11-2 and TRBJ1-6, is EAGVAQSPRYKIIEKRQSVAFWCNPISGHATLYWYQQILGQGPKLLIQFQNNGVVDDSQLPKDRFSAERLKGVDSTLKIQPAKLEDSAVYLCASSLQGYSPLHFGNGTRLTVT.